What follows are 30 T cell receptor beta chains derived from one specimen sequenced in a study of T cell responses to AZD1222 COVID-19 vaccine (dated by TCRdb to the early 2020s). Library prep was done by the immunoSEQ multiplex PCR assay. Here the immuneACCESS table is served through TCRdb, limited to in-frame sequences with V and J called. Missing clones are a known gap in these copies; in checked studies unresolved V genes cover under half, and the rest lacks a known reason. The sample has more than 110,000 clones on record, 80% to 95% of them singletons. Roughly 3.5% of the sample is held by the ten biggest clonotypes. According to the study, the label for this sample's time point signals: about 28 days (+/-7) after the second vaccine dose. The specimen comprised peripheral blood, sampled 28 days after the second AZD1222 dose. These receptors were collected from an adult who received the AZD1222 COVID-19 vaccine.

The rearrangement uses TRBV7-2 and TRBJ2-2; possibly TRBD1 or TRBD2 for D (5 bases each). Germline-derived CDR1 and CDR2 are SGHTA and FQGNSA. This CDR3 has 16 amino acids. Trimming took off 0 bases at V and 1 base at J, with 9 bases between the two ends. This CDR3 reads CASSLAGTVNTGELFF. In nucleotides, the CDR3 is TGTGCCAGCAGCTTAGCTGGGACGGTGAACACCGGGGAGCTGTTTTTT.

Here the CDR3 DNA reads TGTGCCAGCAGCACTTACCGACAGGGGGGCTACACCTTC. It is translated as CASSTYRQGGYTF. The chain links TRBV7-9 to TRBJ1-2; 8 nucleotides align to TRBD1. This CDR3 has 13 residues. The germline gives CDR1 SEHNR, CDR2 FQNEAQ (reference sequence). Germline trimming cut 5 bases from V and 8 bases from J; bases unmatched to any gene: 7.

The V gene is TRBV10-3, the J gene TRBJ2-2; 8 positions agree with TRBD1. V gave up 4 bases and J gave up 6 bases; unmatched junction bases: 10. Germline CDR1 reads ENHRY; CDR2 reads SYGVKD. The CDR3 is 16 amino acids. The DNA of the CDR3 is TGTGCCATCAGTGGGGGGACAGGAGCTAAGGCCGGGGAGCTGTTTTTT. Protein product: CAISGGTGAKAGELFF.

For the CDR3, the DNA is TGCGCCAGCAGGTTTGCTAGGGAGCCCTACGAGCAGTACTTC. Protein: CASRFAREPYEQYF. The chain combines TRBV5-1 with TRBJ2-7; a possible D gene is TRBD2 (5 bases). Germline CDR1 SGHRS, CDR2 YFSETQ. The CDR3 spans 14 residues. The V end was cut by 5 bases, the J end by 2 bases, with 14 bases between. Combining the CDR3 with reference TRBV5-1 and TRBJ2-7 gives the whole variable domain KAGVTQTPRYLIKTRGQQVTLSCSPISGHRSVSWYQQTPGQGLQFLFEYFSETQRNKGNFPGRFSGRQFSNSRSEMNVSTLELGDSALYLCASRFAREPYEQYFGPGTRLTVT.

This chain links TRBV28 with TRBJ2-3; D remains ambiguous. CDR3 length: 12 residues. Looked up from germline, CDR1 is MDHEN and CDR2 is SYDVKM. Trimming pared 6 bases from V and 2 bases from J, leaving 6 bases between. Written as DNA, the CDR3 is TGTGCCAGCAGCTCTACCACAGATACGCAGTATTTT. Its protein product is CASSSTTDTQYF.

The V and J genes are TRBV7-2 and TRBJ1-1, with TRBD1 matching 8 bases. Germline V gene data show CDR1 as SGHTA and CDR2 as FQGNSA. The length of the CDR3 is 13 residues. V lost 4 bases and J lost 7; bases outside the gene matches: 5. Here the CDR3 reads CASSSGGRGEAFF. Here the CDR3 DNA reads TGTGCCAGCAGCTCAGGGGGCCGAGGTGAAGCTTTCTTT.

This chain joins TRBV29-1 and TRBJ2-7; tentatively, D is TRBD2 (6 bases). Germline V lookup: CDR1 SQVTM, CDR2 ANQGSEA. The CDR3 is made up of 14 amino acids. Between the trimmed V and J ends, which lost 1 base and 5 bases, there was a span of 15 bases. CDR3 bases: TGCAGCGTTGAAGTAGGGCTAGGCGGGGACGAGCAGTACTTC. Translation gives CSVEVGLGGDEQYF.

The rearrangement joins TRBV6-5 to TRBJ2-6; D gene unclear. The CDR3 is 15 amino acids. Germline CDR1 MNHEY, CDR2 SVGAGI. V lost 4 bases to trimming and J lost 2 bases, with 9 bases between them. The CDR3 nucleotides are TGTGCCAGCAGTTGGTCCGAAGCTGGGGCCAACGTCCTGACTTTC. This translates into CASSWSEAGANVLTF.

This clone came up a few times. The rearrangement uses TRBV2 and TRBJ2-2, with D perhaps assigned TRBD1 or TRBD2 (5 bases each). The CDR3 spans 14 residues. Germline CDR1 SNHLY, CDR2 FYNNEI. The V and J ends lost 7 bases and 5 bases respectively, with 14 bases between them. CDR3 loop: CASKFGRETGELFF. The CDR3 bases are TGTGCCAGCAAATTCGGCAGGGAGACCGGGGAGCTGTTTTTT. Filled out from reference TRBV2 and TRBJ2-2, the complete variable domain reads EPEVTQTPSHQVTQMGQEVILRCVPISNHLYFYWYRQILGQKVEFLVSFYNNEISEKSEIFDDQFSVERPDGSNFTLKIRSTKLEDSAMYFCASKFGRETGELFFGEGSRLTVL.

In nucleotides, the CDR3 is TGCAGCGCAGGGACTAGCGGGAGTCCAGATACGCAGTATTTT. It encodes CSAGTSGSPDTQYF. The rearrangement links TRBV29-1 to TRBJ2-3, with 14 bases that match TRBD2. This CDR3 comprises 14 residues. The V and J ends lost 7 bases and 4 bases, in that order; junction bases with no gene match: 4. The germline V gene encodes CDR1 SQVTM and CDR2 ANQGSEA.

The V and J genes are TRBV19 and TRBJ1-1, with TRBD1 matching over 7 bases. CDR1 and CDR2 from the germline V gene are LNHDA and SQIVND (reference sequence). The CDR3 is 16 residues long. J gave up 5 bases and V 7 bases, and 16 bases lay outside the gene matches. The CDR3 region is CASNDPKAGGQTEAFF. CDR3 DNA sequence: TGTGCCAGTAATGACCCTAAGGCAGGGGGGCAAACTGAAGCTTTCTTT.

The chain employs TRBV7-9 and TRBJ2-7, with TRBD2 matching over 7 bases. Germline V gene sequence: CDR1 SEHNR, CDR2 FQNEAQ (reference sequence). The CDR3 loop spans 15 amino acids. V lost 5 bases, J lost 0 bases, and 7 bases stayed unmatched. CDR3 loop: CASSQSGTSSYEQYF. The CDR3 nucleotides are TGTGCCAGCAGCCAGAGCGGGACGAGCTCCTACGAGCAGTACTTC.

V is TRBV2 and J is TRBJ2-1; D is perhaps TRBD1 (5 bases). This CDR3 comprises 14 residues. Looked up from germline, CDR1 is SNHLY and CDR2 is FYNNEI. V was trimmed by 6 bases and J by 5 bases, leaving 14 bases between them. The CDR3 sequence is CASRGRGGNNEQFF. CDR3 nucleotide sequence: TGTGCCAGCAGGGGGCGTGGTGGGAACAATGAGCAGTTCTTC. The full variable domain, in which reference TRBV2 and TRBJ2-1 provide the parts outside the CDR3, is EPEVTQTPSHQVTQMGQEVILRCVPISNHLYFYWYRQILGQKVEFLVSFYNNEISEKSEIFDDQFSVERPDGSNFTLKIRSTKLEDSAMYFCASRGRGGNNEQFFGPGTRLTVL.

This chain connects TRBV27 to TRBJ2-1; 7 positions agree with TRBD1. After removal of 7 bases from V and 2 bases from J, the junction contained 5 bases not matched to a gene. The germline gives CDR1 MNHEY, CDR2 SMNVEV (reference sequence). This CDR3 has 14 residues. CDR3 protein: CASKYRGPYNEQFF. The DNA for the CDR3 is TGTGCCAGCAAATACAGGGGTCCCTACAATGAGCAGTTCTTC.

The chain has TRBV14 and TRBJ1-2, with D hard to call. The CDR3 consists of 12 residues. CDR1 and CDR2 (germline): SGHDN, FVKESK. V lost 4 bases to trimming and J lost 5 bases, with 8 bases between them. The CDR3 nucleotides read TGTGCCAGCAGCCCCCCCCCGTATGGCTACACCTTC. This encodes CASSPPPYGYTF.

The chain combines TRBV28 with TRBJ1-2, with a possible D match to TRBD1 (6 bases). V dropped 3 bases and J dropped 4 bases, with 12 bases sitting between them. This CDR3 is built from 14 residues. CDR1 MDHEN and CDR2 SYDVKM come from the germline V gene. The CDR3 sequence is CASSFSGQIYGYTF. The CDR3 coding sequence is TGTGCCAGCAGTTTCTCCGGACAGATCTATGGCTACACCTTC.

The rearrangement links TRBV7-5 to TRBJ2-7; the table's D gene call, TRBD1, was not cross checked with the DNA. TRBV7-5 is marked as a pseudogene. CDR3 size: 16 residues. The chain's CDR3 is CARSWLRDRVYHEQYF. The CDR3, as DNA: TGTGCCAGAAGCTGGCTCCGGGACAGGGTGTACCACGAGCAGTACTTC.

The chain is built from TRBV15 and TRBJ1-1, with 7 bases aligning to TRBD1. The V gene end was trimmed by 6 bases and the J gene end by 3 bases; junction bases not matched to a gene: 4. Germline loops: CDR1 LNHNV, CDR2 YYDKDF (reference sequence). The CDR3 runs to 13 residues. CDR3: CATRQGLDTEAFF. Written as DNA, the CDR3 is TGTGCCACCAGACAGGGGCTTGACACTGAAGCTTTCTTT.

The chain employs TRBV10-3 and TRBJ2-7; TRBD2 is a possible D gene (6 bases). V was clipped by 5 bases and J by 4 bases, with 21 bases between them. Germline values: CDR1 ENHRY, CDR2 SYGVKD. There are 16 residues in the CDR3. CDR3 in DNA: TGTGCCATCAGTCGGGCTTCGATCGGGAGCAATTACGAGCAGTACTTC. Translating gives CAISRASIGSNYEQYF.

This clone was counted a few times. Written as DNA, the CDR3 is TGTGCCAGCAGCCAAGATCATCGGGATACGCAGTATTTT. It is translated as CASSQDHRDTQYF. This rearrangement joins TRBV4-2 to TRBJ2-3; D not certain. The CDR3 runs to 13 residues. The V gene lost 0 bases and the J gene lost 6 bases, with 7 bases spanning the gap. Germline CDR1 LGHNA, CDR2 YNFKEQ.

CDR3 residues: CASSNGHREVNEQFF. Written as DNA, the CDR3 is TGTGCCAGCAGCAACGGCCATCGCGAAGTGAATGAGCAGTTCTTC. The rearrangement joins TRBV28 to TRBJ2-1; D is uncertain. The CDR3 extends over 15 amino acids. Germline CDR1 MDHEN, CDR2 SYDVKM. V lost 6 bases and J lost 7, with 19 bases in between.

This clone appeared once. CDR3 residues: CASSLRDIRPVEKLFF. For the CDR3, the DNA is TGTGCCAGCAGCCTACGGGACATCCGTCCTGTAGAAAAACTGTTTTTT. The chain joins TRBV7-8 to TRBJ1-4; possibly TRBD1 for D (6 bases). Trimming took 5 bases from V and 8 from J, leaving 21 bases between them. This CDR3 is built from 16 residues. Germline V gene lookup returns CDR1 SGHVS and CDR2 FQNEAQ.

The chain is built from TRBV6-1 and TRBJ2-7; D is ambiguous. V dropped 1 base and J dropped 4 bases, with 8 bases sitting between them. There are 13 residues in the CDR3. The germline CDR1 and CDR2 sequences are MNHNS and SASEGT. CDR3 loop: CASSEVLGYEQYF. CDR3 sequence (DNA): TGTGCCAGCAGTGAAGTCCTGGGGTACGAGCAGTACTTC.

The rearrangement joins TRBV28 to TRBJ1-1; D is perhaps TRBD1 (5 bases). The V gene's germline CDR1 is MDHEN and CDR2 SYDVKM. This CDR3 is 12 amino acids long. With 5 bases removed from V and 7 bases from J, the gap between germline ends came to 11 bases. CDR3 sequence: CASSPGPLEAFF. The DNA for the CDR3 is TGTGCCAGCAGTCCGGGACCTCTTGAAGCTTTCTTT.

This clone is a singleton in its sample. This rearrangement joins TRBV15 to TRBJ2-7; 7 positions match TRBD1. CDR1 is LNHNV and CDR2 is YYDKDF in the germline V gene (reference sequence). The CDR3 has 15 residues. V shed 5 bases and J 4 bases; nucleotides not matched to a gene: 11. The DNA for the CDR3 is TGTGCCACCAGCCCGACCCCGACAGGGATATACGAGCAGTACTTC. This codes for CATSPTPTGIYEQYF.

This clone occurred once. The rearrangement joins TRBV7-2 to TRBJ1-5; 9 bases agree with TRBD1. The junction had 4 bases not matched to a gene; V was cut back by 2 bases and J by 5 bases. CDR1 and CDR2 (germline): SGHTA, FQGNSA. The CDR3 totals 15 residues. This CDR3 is CASSLRTGVDQPQHF. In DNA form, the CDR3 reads TGTGCCAGCAGCTTAAGGACAGGGGTGGATCAGCCCCAGCATTTT.

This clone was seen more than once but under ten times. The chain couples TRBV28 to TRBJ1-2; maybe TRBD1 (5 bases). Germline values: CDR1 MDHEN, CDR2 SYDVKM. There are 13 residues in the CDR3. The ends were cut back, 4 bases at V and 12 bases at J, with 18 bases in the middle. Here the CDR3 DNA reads TGTGCCAGCAGTTCCGGGACCAGGACGGGTGACACCTTC. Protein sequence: CASSSGTRTGDTF.

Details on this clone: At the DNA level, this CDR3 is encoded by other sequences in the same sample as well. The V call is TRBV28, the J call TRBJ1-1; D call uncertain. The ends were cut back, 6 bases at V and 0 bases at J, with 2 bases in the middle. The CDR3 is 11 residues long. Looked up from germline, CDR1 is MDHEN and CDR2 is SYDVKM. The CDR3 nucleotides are TGTGCCAGCAGATTGAACACTGAAGCTTTCTTT. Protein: CASRLNTEAFF.

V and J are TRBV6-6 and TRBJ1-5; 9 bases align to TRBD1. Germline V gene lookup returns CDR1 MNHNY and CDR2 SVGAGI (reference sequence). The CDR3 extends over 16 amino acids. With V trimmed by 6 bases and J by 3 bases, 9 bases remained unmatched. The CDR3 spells CASRNSGTGFNQPQHF. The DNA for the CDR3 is TGTGCCAGCAGAAATTCCGGGACAGGGTTCAATCAGCCCCAGCATTTT.

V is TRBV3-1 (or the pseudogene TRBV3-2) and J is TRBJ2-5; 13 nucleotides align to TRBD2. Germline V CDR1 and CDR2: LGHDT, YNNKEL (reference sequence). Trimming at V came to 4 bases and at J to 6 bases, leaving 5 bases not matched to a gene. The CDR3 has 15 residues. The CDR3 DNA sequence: TGTGCCAGCAGCCCAACTAGCGGGAGGGCGAAGACCCAGTACTTC. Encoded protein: CASSPTSGRAKTQYF.